This note documents a single T cell receptor (beta chain) sequence. Its antigen is still unknown. This sample is part of a study of cytomegalovirus exposure and HLA in healthy donors. This PCR relied on a set of 60 Vbeta primers and 13 Jbeta primers. The assay was immunoSEQ multiplex PCR, and TCRdb's table has in-frame clones only and misses some. The sample includes around 180,000 clones, approximately 80% of them seen just once. Broader study findings: The listing of roughly 160 TCR beta chains classed them as cytomegalovirus-associated. A later analysis linked a missense variant in DCLRE1C to the trimming of TCR beta V and J genes. Per a later analysis, approximately 16,000 TCR beta sequences showed association with HLA alleles at 0.05 false discovery rate. With DRB1 most and HLA-C fewest, TCR association rates differed between HLA loci in a later analysis.

This CDR3 contains 16 residues. Sequencing was performed on PBMCs. This sequence was found in a male donor in good health and CMV-seronegative. The chain links TRBV21-1 to TRBJ1-2; TRBD1, the table's D call, lacks a check against the DNA. TRBV21-1 is flagged as a pseudogene. CDR3 region: CASSKDGAGTGDGYPF. CDR3 in DNA: TGTGCCAGCAGCAAAGACGGGGCAGGGACAGGGGATGGCTACCCCTTC.